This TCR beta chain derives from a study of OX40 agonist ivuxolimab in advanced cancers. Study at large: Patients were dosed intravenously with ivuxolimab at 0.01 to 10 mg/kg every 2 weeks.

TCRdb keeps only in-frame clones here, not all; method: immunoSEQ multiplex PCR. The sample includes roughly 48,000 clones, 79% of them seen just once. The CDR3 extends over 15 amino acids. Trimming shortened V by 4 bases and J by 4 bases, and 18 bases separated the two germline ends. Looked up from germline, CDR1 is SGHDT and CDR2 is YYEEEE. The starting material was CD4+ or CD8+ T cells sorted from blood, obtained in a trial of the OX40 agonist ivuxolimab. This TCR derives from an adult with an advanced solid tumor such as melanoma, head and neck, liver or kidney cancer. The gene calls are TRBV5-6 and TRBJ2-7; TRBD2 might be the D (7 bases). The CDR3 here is CASSRGGGGLYEQYF. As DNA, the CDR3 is TGTGCCAGCAGCCGCGGAGGGGGGGGCTTGTACGAGCAGTACTTC.